Listed below are T cell receptor beta chains from one sample, sequenced in a study of T cells expressing NK-cell markers. For each CDR3 protein, TCRdb gives one entry from its re-call of the 5' RACE reads, without DNA. The sample has 550,000 or so distinct CDR3 sequences; the top ten hold about 3.6%. What was sequenced was blood T cells: a sorted CD56 or NKG2C T cell subset, CD4+ or CD8+ T cells, or bulk PBMC T cells (not recorded which). The receptors here all came from a young man in good health. CDR3s include the opening cysteine and the closing phenylalanine or tryptophan.

>TRBV11-2|19|TRBJ2-1
CASSGGTALAGGPSDEQFF
>TRBV15|13|TRBJ1-1
CATRRGGNTEAFF
>TRBV25-1|14|TRBJ2-5
CASSGTGPGETQYF
>TRBV12-3/TRBV12-4|16|TRBJ2-3
CASSPTGSNRWDTQYF
>TRBV6-1|14|TRBJ1-1
CASKRGPGGTEAFF
>TRBV12-3/TRBV12-4|13|TRBJ2-3
CATQRSWADTQYF
>TRBV27|15|TRBJ1-1
CASSPPSGFNTEAFF
>TRBV5-1|14|TRBJ2-1
CASRRREVFNEQFF
>TRBV19|14|TRBJ2-1
CASTGLRMVGEQFF
>TRBV2|12|TRBJ1-1
CASSASDREAFF
>TRBV12-3/TRBV12-4|15|TRBJ1-1
CASSTQTGWGTEAFF